This T cell receptor beta chain was observed in a study of T cell repertoires in cytomegalovirus infection. Study-level background: Public TCR beta signature analysis indicated the presence of both CMV infection and matching HLA type. General observations from the study: Cumulated frequencies of public TCR beta families served to identify carriers of CMV plus the relevant HLA. In two of eight donors, the top clonotype was HLA-C-restricted CMV-specific.

TCRdb reanalysed the reads using MiXCR and keeps one entry per CDR3 protein. The sample records approximately 250,000 distinct CDR3 sequences, 6% to 8% being singletons. This clonotype has a count of ten or more. Its antigen is not known. This TCR was recovered from a human donor in good health (CMV status not recorded). Some clones in this sample may be carry-over from other donors' samples. Sequencing was carried out using PBMCs.

CDR3 nucleotides: TGTGCCAGCAGCACAAACGACAACTATGGCTACACCTTC. This sequence encodes CASSTNDNYGYTF. The chain is built from TRBV7-2 and TRBJ1-2; no definite D call. Germline V gene data show CDR1 as SGHTA and CDR2 as FQGNSA. The CDR3 is made up of 13 amino acids. Between the trimmed V and J ends, which lost 5 bases and 2 bases, there was a span of 9 bases.